The following is a T cell receptor beta chain sequence with its context. A few counts support this clonotype. There is no known antigen for this receptor. No clone much larger than this one lies a single base away; base qualities are absent. These data originate in a study of T cells in Graves' hyperthyroidism and ophthalmopathy (dated by TCRdb to between 2017 and 2020). Broadly, across the study: Peripheral blood was collected at initial diagnosis, before any treatment. Thyroid tissue and blood T-cell repertoires from about six Graves' hyperthyroidism patients were also compared in the study. An independent validation cohort of around 19 hyperthyroidism patients and 15 or so patients who later progressed to ophthalmopathy tested prospective prediction of ophthalmopathy. After blood sampling, hyperthyroidism patients were treated with methimazole at a starting dose of 30 mg daily, and ophthalmopathy patients were treated with high-dose intravenous methylprednisolone. The 90 to 100 discovery patients were randomly divided into training and test sets at a 7:3 ratio. To identify TCR V-J signatures that set the groups apart, the researchers used a discovery cohort of 90 to 100 patients, made up of 43 with Graves' ophthalmopathy and some 60 with stable Graves' hyperthyroidism. According to the paper, TCR Vbeta CDR3 sequencing was carried out on approximately 140 peripheral blood samples, which came from around 43 ophthalmopathy, 80 or so hyperthyroidism and about 17 progressor patients. The research as a whole found: Sample size was not statistically predetermined, and investigators were not blinded to group allocation. In validation, the model predicted progression to ophthalmopathy with approximately 71% sensitivity and 72% to 85% specificity, a median of 6.5 months before onset. Ophthalmopathy was separated from stable hyperthyroidism by a 13 V-J signature model, with around 90% sensitivity and about 81% specificity obtained in cross-validation and 80%/75% obtained in testing. Most expanded thyroid clonotypes (frequency above 0.001) were also detected in blood, a finding suggesting that blood repertoires may reflect thyroid immune responses.

Hyperthyroidism patients were aged 18 to 65 years and newly diagnosed, with disease duration of less than 2 months. Patients with uncontrolled infections, other autoimmune diseases, pregnancy or lactation were excluded. Diagnoses were based on clinical symptoms, serum thyroxine and TRAb, thyroid ultrasound and orbital computed tomography. For progressor patients, blood was drawn at the first diagnosis of hyperthyroidism, before any ophthalmopathy symptoms had appeared. PBMCs were separated from 10 ml of fresh peripheral blood using Ficoll-Paque density gradient centrifugation. Patients classed as progressors first received a Graves' hyperthyroidism diagnosis and then went on to develop ophthalmopathy during follow-up. Total RNA was extracted with Trizol reagent, and quality was checked on an Agilent 2100 Bioanalyzer. The TCR beta CDR3 regions were amplified from the RNA transcripts. The TCR CDR3 was subjected to a first round of RT-PCR using the HTBI primer set and the Qiagen OneStep RT-PCR kit. Libraries were constructed in a second round of multiplex PCR, after which size selection and purification were carried out. Paired-end sequencing of the libraries was performed with 100 bp reads on an Illumina HiSeq2000. For the original study's pipeline: SOAPnuke was used to process the raw data, with reads discarded if the reads contained adapters or uncalled bases, had a mean Phred below 15, or lacked an exact constant-primer or identifier match. COPE v1.2.5 was used to merge high-quality paired reads, and clonotypes were defined as unique nucleotide sequences. Clonotypes were aligned to IMGT TRBV, TRBD and TRBJ reference segments using MiTCR v1.1. Analysis was restricted to V-J combinations with a frequency above 0.0001, which covered 99% to 99.2% of repertoires. The TCS score was defined as F50 (clonal expansion) divided by E x V (chaos), with BLOSUM62-based TCRdist calculated between CDR3 peptides within each V-J. Welch's t-statistics and random forest reduced around 520 V-J features to fewer than 15, which were used in a naive Bayes classifier (R e1071). Using fastp trimming at Q25 and MiXCR clonotype assembly, TCRdb reanalyzed the public sequencing data and kept in-frame beta chains. When rows share a CDR3 protein, they turn into one entry using the most common DNA and genes. Clone size and V and J calls follow TCRdb, not the original study. Within this sample are about 720,000 distinct CDR3 sequences, with approximately 19% of them counted one time only. The ten biggest clones cover 15% to 20% of the sample.

Source material: blood. The clonotype comes from a woman in her forties or fifties with Graves' hyperthyroidism that later progressed to Graves' ophthalmopathy.

This receptor has the CDR3 CASSEGGPVGELFF. In nucleotide form, the sequence is TGTGCCAGCAGTGAAGGGGGGCCGGTCGGGGAGCTGTTTTTT. The chain is assembled from TRBV6-1 and TRBJ2-2, with TRBD1 as a weak D call on 6 bases. V lost 1 base and J lost 7 bases; the stretch between them is 10 bases long. CDR1 and CDR2 (MNHNS, SASEGT) derive from the germline V gene. Measured from the cysteine to the phenylalanine, the CDR3 is 14 residues long. Only the CDR3 DNA stays, 42 bases, in frame from base 1.